Below, 22 T cell receptor beta chains from the same sample are listed, as sequenced in a study of shared clonotypes between healthy human individuals. Measured with immunoSEQ multiplex PCR; TCRdb has only the in-frame clones, and not every one. The sample carries 2,100,000 or so clones, approximately 96% recorded once. Sequences were obtained from naive CD4+ T cells sorted from blood. Documented subset: CD45RA+ positively selected. The receptors were sampled from a man between 18 and 35 years old in good health.

This clone was seen a single time. The rearrangement joins TRBV28 to TRBJ1-4, with a tentative D call TRBD1 (5 bases). Trimming pared 0 bases from V and 8 bases from J, leaving 10 bases between. Germline V gene data show CDR1 as MDHEN and CDR2 as SYDVKM. The CDR3 is made up of 14 amino acids. The CDR3 sequence: CASSLWGEEEKLFF. The CDR3 bases are TGTGCCAGCAGTTTATGGGGGGAGGAGGAAAAACTGTTTTTT.

This chain links TRBV19 with TRBJ1-2, with TRBD1 matching 8 bases. Germline V gives CDR1 LNHDA, CDR2 SQIVND (reference sequence). V was pared by 5 bases and J by 6 bases, with 8 bases of the junction left unmatched. The CDR3 has 14 residues. The CDR3 DNA reads TGTGCCAGTAGTGTCGACAGGGGCCCTGATGGCTACACCTTC. Its translation is CASSVDRGPDGYTF.

The V call is TRBV13, the J call TRBJ2-1; 7 positions agree with TRBD1. Germline CDR1 PRHDT, CDR2 FYEKMQ (reference sequence). J was trimmed by 0 bases and V by 4 bases; bases with no gene match: 6. CDR3 size: 16 residues. In DNA form, the CDR3 reads TGTGCCAGCAGCTGGACAGGCGCCAGCTCCTACAATGAGCAGTTCTTC. Translation gives CASSWTGASSYNEQFF. The full variable domain, its missing parts supplied by reference TRBV13 and TRBJ2-1, is AAGVIQSPRHLIKEKRETATLKCYPIPRHDTVYWYQQGPGQDPQFLISFYEKMQSDKGSIPDRFSAQQFSDYHSELNMSSLELGDSALYFCASSWTGASSYNEQFFGPGTRLTVL.

This rearrangement joins TRBV19 to TRBJ1-2; tentative D call: TRBD1 (5 bases). Germline V lookup: CDR1 LNHDA, CDR2 SQIVND (reference sequence). The CDR3 contains 14 residues. V lost 4 bases to trimming and J lost 2 bases, with 11 bases between them. The CDR3 DNA follows: TGTGCCAGTAGTACCTCCCGGGACAACTATGGCTACACCTTC. Protein: CASSTSRDNYGYTF.

The gene calls are TRBV5-1 and TRBJ2-4; the D gene could be TRBD1 or TRBD2 (5 bases each). The V and J ends lost 4 bases and 0 bases respectively, with 11 bases between them. Per the germline V gene, CDR1 is SGHRS and CDR2 is YFSETQ. This CDR3 has 15 residues. The CDR3 sequence: CASSTGTVAKNIQYF. The CDR3 nucleotides read TGCGCCAGCAGCACCGGGACGGTAGCCAAAAACATTCAGTACTTC.

Turning to this clone: The same CDR3 can be traced to other DNA sequences in this sample. The chain carries TRBV7-6 and TRBJ2-3; TRBD2 aligns across 7 bases. V trimming: 0 bases; J trimming: 3 bases; junction bases outside the gene matches: 3. CDR1 and CDR2 from the germline V gene are SGHVS and FNYEAQ. The CDR3 covers 15 residues. The CDR3 spells CASSLAGGPTDTQYF. The CDR3 nucleotides are TGTGCCAGCAGCTTAGCGGGAGGGCCGACAGATACGCAGTATTTT.

This chain uses TRBV6-5 with TRBJ1-2; D unresolved. CDR1 and CDR2 from the germline V gene are MNHEY and SVGAGI. The CDR3 has 13 residues. Deletions cut 0 bases from V and 6 bases from J, with 8 bases between. DNA for the CDR3: TGTGCCAGCAGTTACTCACATGGTCATGGCTACACCTTC. It translates to CASSYSHGHGYTF.

The chain couples TRBV10-3 to TRBJ2-7; 9 bases agree with TRBD1. This CDR3 contains 15 residues. V lost 10 bases, J lost 3 bases, and 13 bases stayed unmatched. CDR1 and CDR2 (germline): ENHRY, SYGVKD. The CDR3 reads CASSPGQGYNYEQYF. DNA of the CDR3: TGTGCCAGCTCCCCGGGACAGGGATACAACTACGAGCAGTACTTC.

This chain connects TRBV29-1 to TRBJ2-2; 7 bases are shared with TRBD1. CDR3 length equals 14 residues. Trimming cost V 4 bases and J 0 bases; bases outside gene matches: 2. The germline V gene encodes CDR1 SQVTM and CDR2 ANQGSEA. The CDR3 DNA is TGCAGCGTTGCCGACAGGGCGAACACCGGGGAGCTGTTTTTT. This codes for CSVADRANTGELFF.

The genes are TRBV28 and TRBJ1-4, with 9 bases identical to TRBD1. There are 14 residues in the CDR3. V lost 5 bases to trimming and J lost 7 bases; unmatched junction nucleotides: 5. The germline V gene encodes CDR1 MDHEN and CDR2 SYDVKM. CDR3 nucleotides: TGTGCCAGCAGTACCGGGACAGGGACTGAAAAACTGTTTTTT. Protein product: CASSTGTGTEKLFF.

The chain employs TRBV11-1 and TRBJ2-7, with 9 nucleotides matching TRBD1. Germline CDR1 is SGHAT and CDR2 is FQDESV (reference sequence). The CDR3 extends over 15 amino acids. Trimming at V came to 5 bases and at J to 5 bases, leaving 10 bases not matched to a gene. The CDR3 protein is CASSPRGQGPNEQYF. The CDR3 nucleotides are TGTGCCAGCAGCCCCCGGGGACAGGGCCCTAACGAGCAGTACTTC.

The genes are TRBV18 and TRBJ2-3; 7 nucleotides agree with TRBD2. Per the germline V gene, CDR1 is KGHSH and CDR2 is LQKENI. There are 16 residues in the CDR3. J was trimmed by 2 bases and V by 2 bases; bases with no gene match: 7. The CDR3 reads CASSPLALAATDTQYF. CDR3 sequence (DNA): TGTGCCAGCTCACCATTGGCCCTAGCGGCCACAGATACGCAGTATTTT.

The chain uses TRBV5-1 and TRBJ2-7, with TRBD2 matching over 9 bases. The V gene's germline CDR1 is SGHRS and CDR2 YFSETQ. Trimming cost V 3 bases and J 0 bases; bases outside gene matches: 4. This CDR3 is 15 amino acids long. The CDR3 DNA reads TGCGCCAGCAGCTCACCTAGCGGGAACTCCTACGAGCAGTACTTC. Protein sequence: CASSSPSGNSYEQYF.

V usage is TRBV6-5 and J usage is TRBJ1-4; 7 nucleotides line up with TRBD1. CDR1 MNHEY and CDR2 SVGAGI come from the germline V gene. CDR3 size: 14 residues. V lost 5 bases, J lost 6 bases, and 6 bases stayed unmatched. The CDR3 here is CASSTGAAYEKLFF. The CDR3 bases are TGTGCCAGCAGTACAGGGGCCGCTTATGAAAAACTGTTTTTT.

The CDR3 DNA follows: TGTGCCACCAGCAGAGACCGACTACTTGGAAACACCATATATTTT. It encodes CATSRDRLLGNTIYF. The chain uses TRBV15 and TRBJ1-3; D gene uncertain. The CDR3 consists of 15 residues. Trimming shortened V by 0 bases and J by 3 bases, and 9 bases separated the two germline ends. CDR1 is LNHNV and CDR2 is YYDKDF in the germline V gene (reference sequence).

CDR3 DNA sequence: TGCGCCAGCAGCATAGGGAATTCACCCCTCCACTTT. Its translation: CASSIGNSPLHF. The chain joins TRBV5-1 to TRBJ1-6; no clear D gene. This CDR3 is 12 amino acids long. Germline CDR1 reads SGHRS; CDR2 reads YFSETQ. V lost 4 bases and J 7 bases, leaving 6 bases between the germline ends.

The chain has TRBV6-5 and TRBJ1-1; perhaps TRBD1 as D (5 bases). Germline-derived CDR1 and CDR2 are MNHEY and SVGAGI. The CDR3 is 16 residues long. V lost 0 bases and J 4 bases, leaving 15 bases between the germline ends. In DNA form, the CDR3 reads TGTGCCAGCAGTTACTCTACGGGCGGGACTGGCACTGAAGCTTTCTTT. This sequence encodes CASSYSTGGTGTEAFF.

This chain uses TRBV7-9 with TRBJ2-3; 8 positions agree with TRBD1. J was trimmed by 5 bases and V by 5 bases; bases with no gene match: 12. This CDR3 spans 16 amino acids. Germline V gene data show CDR1 as SEHNR and CDR2 as FQNEAQ (reference sequence). CDR3 bases: TGTGCCAGCAGCCCGGACAGGGTTCGAATAAGAGATACGCAGTATTTT. This translates into CASSPDRVRIRDTQYF.

The V gene is TRBV29-1, the J gene TRBJ2-2; 13 bases fit TRBD2. The V gene end was trimmed by 7 bases and the J gene end by 5 bases; junction bases not matched to a gene: 16. This CDR3 spans 18 amino acids. The germline V gene has CDR1 SQVTM and CDR2 ANQGSEA. The CDR3 region has the DNA TGCAGCGCCCTACGAGGACAGGCGGGACTAGCGGGAACCGGGGAGCTGTTTTTT. It encodes CSALRGQAGLAGTGELFF.

The sample holds one count of this clone. The chain joins TRBV6-5 to TRBJ2-1; TRBD1 matches at 9 bases. This CDR3 is built from 16 residues. Trimming at V came to 3 bases and at J to 2 bases, leaving 5 bases not matched to a gene. Germline CDR1 is MNHEY and CDR2 is SVGAGI. CDR3 sequence (DNA): TGTGCCAGCAGTTATGGTAGGACAGGGGCCTACAATGAGCAGTTCTTC. Its protein product is CASSYGRTGAYNEQFF.

J is TRBJ1-2 and V is TRBV7-6; 8 bases are shared with TRBD1. Unmatched junction bases numbered 12, after V lost 6 bases and J lost 6 bases. The CDR3 runs 15 residues. The germline V gene has CDR1 SGHVS and CDR2 FNYEAQ. The CDR3 DNA sequence: TGTGCCAGCAGTAATATGCTCCCAGGGGGCAATGGCTACACCTTC. Protein product: CASSNMLPGGNGYTF.

The CDR3, as DNA: TGTGCCAGCAGTTTAAGGACAGCCACAGATACGCAGTATTTT. Protein sequence: CASSLRTATDTQYF. The chain employs TRBV6-5 and TRBJ2-3; D is possibly TRBD1 (6 bases). Trimming took 4 bases from V and 2 from J, leaving 10 bases between them. In germline, CDR1 is MNHEY, CDR2 SVGAGI. CDR3 length: 14 amino acids.